This T cell receptor beta chain was identified in a study of T cell responses to AZD1222 COVID-19 vaccine (dated by TCRdb to the early 2020s). Regarding the study in general: AZD1222 recipients whose second dose came at about 4 weeks and those whose second dose came at about 12 weeks were combined into one group, since spike-specific TCR depth and breadth did not differ between the two schedules. A total of about 240 trial participants underwent TCR sequencing, of whom some 210 received two doses of AZD1222 and some 25 received two doses of the MenACWY control vaccine. Enrollment into the trials was organized by age into subgroups of 18-55, 56-69 and 70-plus years, and those subgroups contained roughly 150, 30 and 60 TCR-sequenced participants, respectively. Broad study findings and their caveats: The whole spike protein was spanned by vaccine-associated CD4 TCRs, and dominant responses were seen in regions 160-218 and 743-854. The 56-69-year group was small, and its depth increase did not reach significance, likely because of low power. Spike-specific TCR breadth and depth rose significantly after two AZD1222 doses compared with day 0 and with MenACWY recipients. Because no samples from the day 14 peak response were available, repertoires could be characterized only after the peak T cell response. Most participants were white British and females outnumbered males, and the authors suggested that clonal diversity may have been underestimated. Nearly half of unique spike-specific TCRs reportedly recognized epitopes outside regions mutated in the B.1.351 and B.1.1.7 variants. Conclusions about previously exposed vaccinees were limited because only a handful of AZD1222 recipients were SARS-CoV-2 seropositive at baseline.

CDR1 SGHTA and CDR2 FQGNSA are derived from the germline V gene. Measured from the cysteine to the phenylalanine, the CDR3 is 15 residues long. Only CDR3 DNA is held: 45 bases, read in frame from base 1. The germline ends are 5 bases apart after V is trimmed by 1 base and J by 1 base. A note on this clone: Its target antigen remains unknown. Base-call qualities are not available, and no considerably larger clone is one nucleotide away.

The CDR3 regions of human TCRbeta chains were subjected to immunosequencing. As for how the authors treated the data: TCRs in the repertoires were matched against a reference library of SARS-CoV-2-specific TCRs that had been generated with the MIRA antigen-specificity platform. Breadth was defined as the fraction of unique TCRs that were SARS-CoV-2-associated. Depth was defined as the fraction of total T cells that were SARS-CoV-2-associated. Using the MIRA data, every spike-specific TCR was mapped to the spike region that the TCR reacted to and assigned to either a CD4 or a CD8 class. Log10-transformed breadth and depth values were compared by one-way ANOVA with Sidak's multiple comparisons tests. The table comes from immuneACCESS by way of TCRdb, which keeps in-frame sequences with V and J called. Part of the clones is missing from these tables; in studies checked, under half for an unresolved V gene and the rest for unknown reasons. That table is the source of V, J and clone size, and D and trimming were worked out from the DNA. For this sample the table gives 92,000 or so clones, of which approximately 90% were detected only once. The ten top clones hold 1.6% of the sample.

The sample's time point label, decoded: baseline before first vaccination. Vaccinee samples came from UK trials COV001 and COV002, including a single-blind randomized controlled phase 2/3 trial of AZD1222 (ChAdOx1 nCoV-19) in healthy adults. For TCRbeta chain sequencing, PBMC samples were collected from trial participants at day 0 and at day 28 after the second dose. Here the sequenced sample was peripheral blood, taken on day 0 of AZD1222 vaccination. The sequence is built from TRBV7-2 and TRBJ2-6; the D gene identity is not certain. The origin of this receptor is an adult in good health. The nucleotides are TGTGCCAGCAGCTTAGTAGGGTCTGGGGCCAACGTCCTGACTTTC. This translates into CASSLVGSGANVLTF.